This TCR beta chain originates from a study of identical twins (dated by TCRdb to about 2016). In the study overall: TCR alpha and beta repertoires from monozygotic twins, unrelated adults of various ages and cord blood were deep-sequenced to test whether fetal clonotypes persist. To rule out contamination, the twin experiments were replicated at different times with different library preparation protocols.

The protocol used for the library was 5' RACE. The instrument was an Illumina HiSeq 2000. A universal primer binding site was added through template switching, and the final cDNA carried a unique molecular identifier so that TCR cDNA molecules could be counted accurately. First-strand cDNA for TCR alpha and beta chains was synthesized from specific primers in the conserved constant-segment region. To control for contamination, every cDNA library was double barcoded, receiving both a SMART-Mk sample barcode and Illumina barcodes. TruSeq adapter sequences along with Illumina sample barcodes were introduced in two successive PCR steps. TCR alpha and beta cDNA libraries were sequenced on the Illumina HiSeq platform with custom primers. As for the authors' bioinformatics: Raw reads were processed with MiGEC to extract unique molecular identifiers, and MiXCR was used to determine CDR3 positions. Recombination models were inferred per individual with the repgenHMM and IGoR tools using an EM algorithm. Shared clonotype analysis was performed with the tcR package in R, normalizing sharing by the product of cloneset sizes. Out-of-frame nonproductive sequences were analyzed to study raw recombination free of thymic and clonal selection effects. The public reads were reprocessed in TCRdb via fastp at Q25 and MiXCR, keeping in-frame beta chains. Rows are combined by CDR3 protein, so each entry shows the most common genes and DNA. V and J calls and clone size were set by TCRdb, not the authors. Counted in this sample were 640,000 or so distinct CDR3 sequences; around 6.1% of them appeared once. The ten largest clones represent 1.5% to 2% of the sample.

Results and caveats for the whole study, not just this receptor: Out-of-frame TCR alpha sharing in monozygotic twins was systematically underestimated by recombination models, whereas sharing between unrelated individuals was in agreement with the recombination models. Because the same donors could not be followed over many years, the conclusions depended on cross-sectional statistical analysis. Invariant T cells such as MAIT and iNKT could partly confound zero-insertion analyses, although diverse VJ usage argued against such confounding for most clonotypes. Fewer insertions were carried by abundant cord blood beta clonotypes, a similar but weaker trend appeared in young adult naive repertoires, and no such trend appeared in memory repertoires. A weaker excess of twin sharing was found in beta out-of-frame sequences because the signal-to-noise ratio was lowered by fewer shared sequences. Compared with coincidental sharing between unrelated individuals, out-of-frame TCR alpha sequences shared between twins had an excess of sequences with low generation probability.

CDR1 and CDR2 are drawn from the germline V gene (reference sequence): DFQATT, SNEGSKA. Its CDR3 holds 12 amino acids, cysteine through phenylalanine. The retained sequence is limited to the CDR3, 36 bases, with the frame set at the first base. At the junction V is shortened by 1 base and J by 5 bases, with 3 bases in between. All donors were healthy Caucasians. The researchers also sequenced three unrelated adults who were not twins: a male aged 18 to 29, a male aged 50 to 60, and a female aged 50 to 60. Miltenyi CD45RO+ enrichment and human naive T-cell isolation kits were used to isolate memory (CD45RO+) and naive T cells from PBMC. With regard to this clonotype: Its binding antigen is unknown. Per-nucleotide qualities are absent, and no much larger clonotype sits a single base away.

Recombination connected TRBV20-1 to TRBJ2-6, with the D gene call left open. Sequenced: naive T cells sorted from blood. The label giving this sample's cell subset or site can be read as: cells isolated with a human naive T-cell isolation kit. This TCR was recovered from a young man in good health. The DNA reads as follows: TGCAGTGCTAGAGTTAGGGCCAACGTCCTGACTTTC. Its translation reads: CSARVRANVLTF.